These 26 T cell receptor beta chains share one sample of origin, sequenced in a study of T cells in Graves' hyperthyroidism and ophthalmopathy. From RNA transcripts, TCR beta CDR3 regions were amplified. HTBI primers were the set used in a first-round RT-PCR of the TCR CDR3. TCRdb processed the multiplex PCR reads anew with MiXCR; each CDR3 protein has one entry. The data show 350,000 to 450,000 distinct CDR3 sequences, roughly 13% seen once. The sequencing input was blood. These TCRs come from a man aged 50-60 years with Graves' ophthalmopathy.

Ten or more counts support this clonotype. V gene TRBV5-1 combines with J gene TRBJ2-1; TRBD1 agrees at 9 bases. The CDR3 runs 12 residues. V shed 6 bases and J 8 bases; nucleotides not matched to a gene: 3. The germline V gene has CDR1 SGHRS and CDR2 YFSETQ. CDR3 in DNA: TGCGCCAGCACCCGGACAGGGGATGAGCAGTTCTTC. Amino acid sequence: CASTRTGDEQFF.

A few counts support this clonotype. The V call is TRBV28, the J call TRBJ1-2; D call uncertain. The CDR3 has 16 residues. Germline V CDR1 and CDR2: MDHEN, SYDVKM. V was shortened by 5 bases and J by 0 bases, with 16 bases between the two germline ends. This chain's CDR3 is CASSPPTAGTNYGYTF. CDR3 nucleotide sequence: TGTGCCAGCAGTCCCCCCACAGCGGGAACTAACTATGGCTACACCTTC.

V and J are TRBV30 and TRBJ1-3; D perhaps matches TRBD1 (5 bases). V was clipped by 2 bases and J by 1 base, with 9 bases between them. Germline CDR1 GTSNPN, CDR2 SVGIG (reference sequence). This CDR3 spans 14 amino acids. The CDR3 DNA follows: TGTGCCTGGAGTCCCGGGACTTCTGGAAACACCATATATTTT. Its protein is CAWSPGTSGNTIYF. Based on the CDR3 plus reference TRBV30 and TRBJ1-3, the full variable domain is SQTIHQWPATLVQPVGSPLSLECTVEGTSNPNLYWYRQAAGRGLQLLFYSVGIGQISSEVPQNLSASRPQDRQFILSSKKLLLSDSGFYLCAWSPGTSGNTIYFGEGSWLTVV.

The chain recombines TRBV13 with TRBJ2-1; TRBD2 matches 11 bases. Germline CDR1 PRHDT, CDR2 FYEKMQ (reference sequence). The CDR3 length is 17 residues. Trimming removed 4 bases from V and 8 bases from J; junction bases left unmatched: 13. The CDR3 sequence: CASSYLTSGNLVDEQFF. CDR3 DNA: TGTGCCAGCAGCTACCTGACTAGCGGGAATCTGGTCGATGAGCAGTTCTTC.

In its sample, this clonotype was seen many times. The chain has TRBV4-1 and TRBJ2-1, with TRBD1 identical over 11 bases. V lost 6 bases and J lost 9; bases outside the gene matches: 10. Germline CDR1 MGHRA, CDR2 YSYEKL. This CDR3 has 15 residues. Here the CDR3 DNA reads TGCGCCAGCAGGCACCCCGGACAGGGGGCGGGTGAGCAGTTCTTC. It yields the protein CASRHPGQGAGEQFF.

In its sample, this clonotype was seen many times. The chain couples TRBV2 to TRBJ2-5, with TRBD2 identical over 9 bases. Germline assignment: CDR1 SNHLY and CDR2 FYNNEI. V trimming: 7 bases; J trimming: 1 base; junction bases outside the gene matches: 4. The CDR3 length is 14 residues. The CDR3 DNA sequence: TGTGCCAGCACCGAGCGGGGGGCCCAAGAGACCCAGTACTTC. This translates into CASTERGAQETQYF.

The chain uses TRBV10-2 and TRBJ1-2; TRBD1 is a possible D gene (6 bases). This CDR3 contains 14 residues. Trimming took 6 bases from V and 1 from J, leaving 12 bases between them. Germline V lookup: CDR1 WSHSY, CDR2 SAAADI. Here the CDR3 reads CASREQGNNYGYTF. CDR3 DNA sequence: TGCGCCAGCAGGGAACAGGGAAATAACTATGGCTACACCTTC.

The sample holds many counts of this clonotype. The chain is built from TRBV12-3 or TRBV12-4 and TRBJ2-2, with 9 bases identical to TRBD2. The CDR3 is 15 residues long. V was pared by 6 bases and J by 3 bases, with 5 bases of the junction left unmatched. The CDR3 region is CASSPGLADTGELFF. The CDR3 DNA reads as TGTGCCAGCAGCCCGGGACTAGCAGACACCGGGGAGCTGTTTTTT.

This clonotype was seen ten or more times. The V call is TRBV12-3 or TRBV12-4, the J call TRBJ1-2, with unresolved D. Between the trimmed V and J ends, which lost 0 bases and 2 bases, there was a span of 10 bases. The CDR3 sequence is 15 residues long. The CDR3 sequence is CASSLAHIRNYGYTF. CDR3 coding DNA: TGTGCCAGCAGTTTAGCCCACATCCGGAACTATGGCTACACCTTC.

The chain joins TRBV12-3 or TRBV12-4 to TRBJ1-1, with D uncertain. The germline V and J ends were trimmed by 8 bases and 12 bases, with 16 bases remaining between them. The CDR3 covers 11 residues. The CDR3 loop is CASSRTEPTFF. The CDR3, as DNA: TGTGCCAGCTCGCGGACGGAGCCTACTTTCTTT.

This clonotype was observed many times. CDR3 bases: TGCGCCAGCCGGGACACGGGTTACGAGCAGTACTTC. It yields the protein CASRDTGYEQYF. The chain is built from TRBV5-1 and TRBJ2-7, with D tentatively TRBD1 (6 bases). Germline V lookup: CDR1 SGHRS, CDR2 YFSETQ. Deletions cut 7 bases from V and 4 bases from J, with 12 bases between. There are 12 residues in the CDR3.

This clonotype has at least ten counts. The CDR3 DNA follows: TGTGCCAGCAGCTTAGTGGTGACGCCGGGTTACGAGCAGTACTTC. Translated, it gives CASSLVVTPGYEQYF. The chain joins TRBV11-1 to TRBJ2-7, with D uncertain. From germline, CDR1 is SGHAT and CDR2 FQDESV (reference sequence). The V gene lost 1 base and the J gene lost 4 bases, with 14 bases spanning the gap. This CDR3 comprises 15 residues.

This clonotype was seen ten or more times. The V and J genes are TRBV5-1 and TRBJ2-7; possibly TRBD1 for D (5 bases). The CDR3 covers 14 residues. Germline V CDR1 and CDR2: SGHRS, YFSETQ. V dropped 4 bases and J dropped 0 bases, with 11 bases sitting between them. CDR3 in amino acids: CASSPTTASYEQYF. Written as DNA, the CDR3 is TGCGCCAGCAGCCCGACGACAGCCTCCTACGAGCAGTACTTC.

There are many counts of this clonotype. The chain employs TRBV14 and TRBJ1-4; D perhaps matches TRBD1 (5 bases). The length of the CDR3 is 18 residues. Germline-derived CDR1 and CDR2 are SGHDN and FVKESK. Trimming took off 8 bases at V and 0 bases at J, with 22 bases between the two ends. CDR3 sequence reads: CASPPAGFRNATNEKLFF. The CDR3 DNA is TGTGCCAGCCCTCCCGCAGGGTTCAGGAATGCAACTAATGAAAAACTGTTTTTT. Full variable domain (rest looked up from reference TRBV14 and TRBJ1-4): EAGVTQFPSHSVIEKGQTVTLRCDPISGHDNLYWYRRVMGKEIKFLLHFVKESKQDESGMPNNRFLAERTGGTYSTLKVQPAELEDSGVYFCASPPAGFRNATNEKLFFGSGTQLSVL.

This clonotype was observed at least ten times. The chain couples TRBV28 to TRBJ2-1, with 7 bases lining up with TRBD2. The CDR3 has 14 residues. The V gene's germline CDR1 is MDHEN and CDR2 SYDVKM. The V segment lost 6 bases and the J segment 8 bases; nucleotides outside the gene matches: 10. The CDR3 coding sequence is TGTGCCAGCAGCCGAATAGCGGGTTCGCATGAGCAGTTCTTC. As protein: CASSRIAGSHEQFF.

This clonotype was counted many times. V is TRBV7-2 and J is TRBJ2-7, with a tentative D call TRBD2 (6 bases). Trimming shortened V by 5 bases and J by 1 base, and 15 bases separated the two germline ends. Germline V gene data show CDR1 as SGHTA and CDR2 as FQGNSA. The CDR3 covers 15 residues. The chain's CDR3 is CASSPRTTGSYEQYF. Written as DNA, the CDR3 is TGTGCCAGCAGCCCCAGGACTACGGGGTCCTACGAGCAGTACTTC.

This clonotype was recorded a few times. The V gene is TRBV29-1, the J gene TRBJ2-1; TRBD2 agrees at 14 bases. CDR3 length equals 14 residues. V dropped 7 bases and J dropped 6; count of bases not matched to a gene: 5. Germline V CDR1 and CDR2: SQVTM, ANQGSEA. The CDR3 reads CSADGTSGSNEQFF. CDR3 nucleotides: TGCAGCGCTGACGGGACTAGCGGGAGCAATGAGCAGTTCTTC.

This clonotype was observed at least ten times. V is TRBV3-1 and J is TRBJ2-7; 12 bases align to TRBD2. The CDR3 extends over 16 amino acids. V was clipped by 3 bases and J by 6 bases; unmatched bases: 9. Germline CDR1 is LGHDT and CDR2 is YNNKEL (reference sequence). The CDR3 sequence is CASSHTASGRAGEQYF. CDR3 DNA sequence: TGTGCCAGCAGCCATACGGCTAGCGGGAGGGCCGGCGAGCAGTACTTC.

This clonotype was observed a handful of times. Here the CDR3 reads CASSPGIGYEQYF. In DNA form, the CDR3 reads TGTGCCAGCAGCCCCGGGATCGGGTACGAGCAGTACTTC. The V call is TRBV6-1, the J call TRBJ2-7, with D possibly matching TRBD2 (5 bases). Germline V lookup: CDR1 MNHNS, CDR2 SASEGT. Trimming shortened V by 6 bases and J by 4 bases, and 13 bases separated the two germline ends. The CDR3 covers 13 residues.

This rearrangement joins TRBV3-1 to TRBJ1-1; 12 bases are shared with TRBD1. The CDR3 consists of 16 residues. Germline V gives CDR1 LGHDT, CDR2 YNNKEL (reference sequence). V was clipped by 1 base and J by 3 bases; unmatched bases: 3. CDR3 in DNA: TGTGCCAGCAGCCAAGGGGACAGGGGGCGCGACACTGAAGCTTTCTTT. Protein: CASSQGDRGRDTEAFF.

The sample holds one count of this clonotype. The chain has TRBV19 and TRBJ2-1; 11 bases match TRBD2. Germline CDR1 and CDR2: LNHDA and SQIVND (reference sequence). This CDR3 has 14 residues. Germline trimming cut 10 bases from V and 7 bases from J; bases unmatched to any gene: 9. The CDR3 DNA follows: TGTGCCACCCAGCAGACTAGCGGGATGAATGAGCAGTTCTTC. Protein: CATQQTSGMNEQFF.

This clonotype was counted between two and nine times. CDR3 nucleotide sequence: TGTGCCAGTAGTTGGGCAGGGAGATATGGCTACACCTTC. Encoded protein: CASSWAGRYGYTF. The gene calls are TRBV19 and TRBJ1-2; tentative D call: TRBD1 (5 bases). Trimming removed 5 bases at V and 5 bases at J, with 12 bases between. Germline V CDR1 and CDR2: LNHDA, SQIVND (reference sequence). CDR3 length: 13 amino acids.

This clonotype was counted ten times or more. The chain has TRBV5-1 and TRBJ2-1, with TRBD1 as a possible D gene (6 bases). The CDR3 consists of 16 residues. V dropped 6 bases and J dropped 1 base, with 17 bases sitting between them. The germline V gene has CDR1 SGHRS and CDR2 YFSETQ. CDR3 region: CASTEDSPKSYNEQFF. The CDR3 coding sequence is TGCGCCAGCACGGAGGACAGCCCCAAGTCCTACAATGAGCAGTTCTTC.

The table lists this clonotype with many counts. The chain joins TRBV11-2 to TRBJ1-2; 7 bases line up with TRBD1. Germline V gives CDR1 SGHAT, CDR2 FQNNGV. Unmatched junction bases numbered 11, after V lost 7 bases and J lost 3 bases. The CDR3 contains 15 residues. The CDR3 reads CASTHVTGEDYGYTF. The CDR3 coding sequence is TGTGCCAGCACCCATGTTACAGGGGAGGACTATGGCTACACCTTC.

This clonotype turned up a few times. The CDR3 region has the DNA TGTGCCATCAGTCAGGGAGAAGGGAGCCCTGGGGCCAACGTCCTGACTTTC. Its translation is CAISQGEGSPGANVLTF. The genes are TRBV10-3 and TRBJ2-6; D possibly uses TRBD1 or TRBD2 (5 bases each). CDR3 length: 17 amino acids. Trimming shortened V by 5 bases and J by 2 bases, and 16 bases separated the two germline ends. In germline, CDR1 is ENHRY, CDR2 SYGVKD.

Points on this clonotype: With a much larger clone just one base away, this may be a read error. V gene TRBV15 combines with J gene TRBJ2-5; 8 positions agree with TRBD1. J was trimmed by 0 bases and V by 0 bases; bases with no gene match: 6. Germline CDR1 reads LNHNV; CDR2 reads YYDKDF (reference sequence). The CDR3 runs to 17 residues. The CDR3: CATSRDTTGEHQETQYF. The DNA for the CDR3 is TGTGCCACCAGCAGAGATACGACAGGGGAACACCAAGAGACCCAGTACTTC.